Each of the 2 T cell receptor beta chains below was sequenced from the same sample in a study of human T cells and chemical hapten exposure. Time point of the sample: patch test 1, 2 weeks after DPC sensitization. Treatment in this sample: therapeutic diphenylcyclopropenone sensitization with weekly scalp DPC. TCRdb fed the RACE reads into MiXCR, producing one record per CDR3 protein. Found here are more than 90,000 distinct CDR3 sequences, 8% to 11% of them singletons; the top ten hold approximately 2.2%. This sample comprised whole blood, obtained in connection with sensitization to the hapten diphenylcyclopropenone (DPC). Receptors were obtained from a man aged 40-49 years with alopecia areata. Some clones in this sample may be carry-over from other donors' samples.

This clonotype was detected a few times. V gene TRBV7-2 combines with J gene TRBJ1-1, with D perhaps TRBD1 (6 bases). Trimming pared 4 bases from V and 0 bases from J, leaving 15 bases between. Germline V gene data show CDR1 as SGHTA and CDR2 as FQGNSA. CDR3 length: 16 residues. The CDR3 DNA reads TGTGCCAGCAGCTCGCTTAACAGGGCTATGAACACTGAAGCTTTCTTT. Amino acids: CASSSLNRAMNTEAFF.

This clonotype was seen a handful of times. The rearrangement links TRBV7-9 to TRBJ2-1; TRBD2 matches 8 bases. V trimming: 5 bases; J trimming: 8 bases; junction bases outside the gene matches: 8. In germline, CDR1 is SEHNR, CDR2 FQNEAQ (reference sequence). CDR3 length equals 14 residues. The CDR3, as DNA: TGTGCCAGCAGCCCCCGGGGGGGCGCGGATGAGCAGTTCTTC. This encodes CASSPRGGADEQFF. Looking up the rest from reference TRBV7-9 and TRBJ2-1 gives the full variable domain: DTGVSQNPRHKITKRGQNVTFRCDPISEHNRLYWYRQTLGQGPEFLTYFQNEAQLEKSRLLSDRFSAERPKGSFSTLEIQRTEQGDSAMYLCASSPRGGADEQFFGPGTRLTVL.